These T cell receptor beta chains were read from a single sample in a study of T cells in Graves' hyperthyroidism and ophthalmopathy. TCRdb used MiXCR to reprocess the multiplex PCR reads, holding one entry per CDR3 protein. Among some 740,000 distinct CDR3 sequences listed, about 15% were seen once. Specimen: blood. The source is a woman aged 18-30 years with Graves' hyperthyroidism. CDR3s leave out the opening cysteine and the closing phenylalanine or tryptophan.

cdr3_length	v_call	j_call	cdr3_aa
13	TRBV11-2	TRBJ2-1	ASSSGQGGYNEQF
13	TRBV7-9	TRBJ2-1	ASHKQGLSSNEQF
11	TRBV2	TRBJ2-4	ASSRLAKNIQY
11	TRBV30	TRBJ2-5	AWSRDRQETQY
11	TRBV10-3	TRBJ1-2	AISGTSGYGYT
13	TRBV20-1	TRBJ2-1	SARDLAGRNNEQF
14	TRBV7-6	TRBJ1-1	ASSPRDGYWNTEAF
8	TRBV29-1	TRBJ2-1	SVDRTAWF
12	TRBV29-1	TRBJ2-1	SVEDLQGRYEQF
14	TRBV4-1	TRBJ1-1	ASSHRNRRGNTEAF
12	TRBV5-1	TRBJ2-1	ASSLARGLSEQF
15	TRBV20-1	TRBJ2-1	SARDGGGTSGQNEQF
10	TRBV28	TRBJ1-5	ASSLRSQPQH
14	TRBV11-2	TRBJ2-7	ASSPTSGRANYEQY
16	TRBV7-8	TRBJ1-5	ASSPWASGAIVDQPQH
13	TRBV19	TRBJ2-1	ASSIGDRDYNEQF
13	TRBV5-1	TRBJ2-4	ASSSGAWAKNIQY
13	TRBV3-1	TRBJ2-7	ASSISGRASYEQY
11	TRBV2	TRBJ1-2	ASRTGTLYGYT
15	TRBV4-1	TRBJ1-2	ASSQVFGRIEPYGYT
12	TRBV7-2	TRBJ2-1	ASSLAVRYNEQF
11	TRBV9	TRBJ2-1	ASSVSSISEQF
11	TRBV30	TRBJ1-1	AWSGTGNTEAF
11	TRBV20-1	TRBJ2-7	SATGTGGHEQY
15	TRBV7-2	TRBJ2-5	ASSSRARDRTQETQY
15	TRBV6-6	TRBJ1-5	ASSYSMGQPSNQPQH
14	TRBV6-2/TRBV6-3	TRBJ2-1	ASSPGLAGDYNEQF
12	TRBV6-1	TRBJ2-7	ASSSPPPGHEQY
12	TRBV6-1	TRBJ2-7	ASSSGLVGHEQY
17	TRBV3-1	TRBJ2-2	ASSQTVPRRGYGTGELF
12	TRBV25-1	TRBJ1-6	ASSERDRPSPLH
9	TRBV24-1	TRBJ2-3	ATSLGDTQY
16	TRBV3-1	TRBJ2-2	ASSPCPLPGHNTGELF
13	TRBV30	TRBJ2-5	AWSVRDRVAKTQY
13	TRBV7-9	TRBJ1-3	ASSLTGLDGNTIY
16	TRBV15	TRBJ2-1	ATSRDPPTSGAYNEQF
13	TRBV6-2/TRBV6-3	TRBJ2-7	ASNLRTGGTYEQY